One and the same sample provided the 31 T cell receptor beta chains below, sequenced in a study of T cell changes during pregnancy in multiple sclerosis. The protocol was immunoSEQ multiplex PCR, while the TCRdb copy is restricted to in-frame clones and leaves out a portion. The sample lists tens of thousands of clones; almost 90% were seen once. The material was peripheral blood, obtained after pregnancy. The receptors were gathered from a female donor in good health, enrolled as a control in a pregnancy study.

This chain uses TRBV10-1 with TRBJ1-2; D gene ambiguous. V dropped 1 base and J dropped 4 bases, with 13 bases sitting between them. The CDR3 loop spans 15 amino acids. In germline, CDR1 is WNHNN, CDR2 SYGVQD (reference sequence). This chain's CDR3 is CASSEFWGSGYGYTF. In DNA form, the CDR3 reads TGCGCCAGCAGTGAGTTTTGGGGAAGCGGCTATGGCTACACCTTC.

CDR3 bases: TGTGCCAGCAGTGTGACAGGGGGCGCGTGGGAGCAGTACTTC. Residues: CASSVTGGAWEQYF. V gene TRBV6-6 combines with J gene TRBJ2-7; TRBD1 matches 10 bases. This CDR3 has 14 amino acids. Germline V gene lookup returns CDR1 MNHNY and CDR2 SVGAGI (reference sequence). With 5 bases clipped from V and 7 bases from J, the junction kept 8 bases outside the gene matches.

The chain employs TRBV6-4 and TRBJ2-3, with a tentative D call TRBD1 (5 bases). Per the germline V gene, CDR1 is MRHNA and CDR2 is SNTAGT. This CDR3 region has 13 residues. Trimming took off 5 bases at V and 2 bases at J, with 8 bases between the two ends. CDR3 nucleotides: TGTGCCAGCAGTCATGGGGCCACAGATACGCAGTATTTT. Its protein product is CASSHGATDTQYF.

This clone was detected only a few times. V usage is TRBV6-5 and J usage is TRBJ1-6; 10 bases align to TRBD1. The germline gives CDR1 MNHEY, CDR2 SVGAGI. V lost 5 bases to trimming and J lost 8 bases; unmatched junction nucleotides: 6. The CDR3 runs 15 residues. The CDR3 nucleotides are TGTGCCAGCAGTAGACAGGGGGCAAGGTATTCACCCCTCCACTTT. It encodes CASSRQGARYSPLHF.

This clone was seen a single time. The rearrangement joins TRBV19 to TRBJ2-7, with 7 positions matching TRBD2. From germline, CDR1 is LNHDA and CDR2 SQIVND (reference sequence). The V and J ends lost 1 base and 2 bases, in that order; junction bases with no gene match: 2. The CDR3 runs 14 residues. This chain's CDR3 is CASSIAGGPYEQYF. CDR3 coding DNA: TGTGCCAGTAGTATAGCGGGGGGACCCTACGAGCAGTACTTC.

The V and J genes are TRBV27 and TRBJ1-5; TRBD1 matches at 9 bases. With V trimmed by 10 bases and J by 6 bases, 10 bases remained unmatched. CDR1 is MNHEY and CDR2 is SMNVEV in the germline V gene (reference sequence). There are 14 residues in the CDR3. The CDR3 loop reads CATWGQGNSQPQHF. CDR3 nucleotide sequence: TGTGCCACCTGGGGACAGGGAAATAGTCAGCCCCAGCATTTT.

The chain carries TRBV6-1 and TRBJ2-7, with 9 bases that match TRBD1. The CDR3 contains 13 residues. V trimming: 8 bases; J trimming: 4 bases; junction bases outside the gene matches: 6. Per the germline V gene, CDR1 is MNHNS and CDR2 is SASEGT. As DNA, the CDR3 is TGTGCCAGCGGGGGGACAGGGAGATACGAGCAGTACTTC. This translates into CASGGTGRYEQYF.

The chain has TRBV4-1 and TRBJ2-7; 7 nucleotides align to TRBD1. The CDR3 loop spans 13 amino acids. After removal of 4 bases from V and 4 bases from J, the junction contained 4 bases not matched to a gene. The germline CDR1 and CDR2 sequences are MGHRA and YSYEKL. The CDR3 DNA sequence: TGCGCCAGCAGCCCACCGACAGGGTACGAGCAGTACTTC. Its translation: CASSPPTGYEQYF.

This chain connects TRBV5-6 to TRBJ2-7; the match to TRBD1 covers 7 bases. The germline V gene encodes CDR1 SGHDT and CDR2 YYEEEE. The CDR3 spans 16 residues. With 0 bases clipped from V and 5 bases from J, the junction kept 11 bases outside the gene matches. This CDR3 reads CASSLGTGHLLDEQYF. The CDR3, as DNA: TGTGCCAGCAGCTTGGGGACAGGACACCTCCTGGACGAGCAGTACTTC.

In the case of this clone: Other DNA sequences within the sample encode an identical CDR3. The chain carries TRBV13 and TRBJ2-5, with 8 nucleotides matching TRBD2. The CDR3 is 13 residues long. Trimming cost V 6 bases and J 4 bases; bases outside gene matches: 4. CDR1 PRHDT and CDR2 FYEKMQ come from the germline V gene (reference sequence). CDR3 sequence: CASRLAGGETQYF. CDR3 bases: TGTGCCAGCAGGCTAGCGGGTGGAGAGACCCAGTACTTC.

This chain links TRBV5-4 with TRBJ1-2; D is uncertain. This CDR3 region has 14 residues. V was clipped by 6 bases and J by 8 bases, with 20 bases between them. Germline V gene sequence: CDR1 SGHNT, CDR2 YYREEE (reference sequence). In nucleotides, the CDR3 is TGTGCCAGCACCTCGCAGGATAAGGCGTCCGGCTACACCTTC. Translated: CASTSQDKASGYTF.

The V and J genes are TRBV5-1 and TRBJ1-2; the D is unclear. The CDR3 consists of 15 residues. From germline, CDR1 is SGHRS and CDR2 YFSETQ. Trimming removed 0 bases from V and 2 bases from J, with 11 bases in between. CDR3 sequence: CASSLGQATNYGYTF. In nucleotides, the CDR3 is TGCGCCAGCAGCTTGGGGCAGGCGACGAACTATGGCTACACCTTC.

The rearrangement uses TRBV21-1 and TRBJ1-2. TRBV21-1 is a pseudogene segment. The CDR3 length is 15 residues. CDR3 coding DNA: TGTGCCAGGACCGAAAGGGGCGGGGGGCGCTATGGCTACACCTTC. Residues: CARTERGGGRYGYTF.

The rearrangement joins TRBV5-1 to TRBJ1-1; perhaps TRBD1 as D (6 bases). The CDR3 sequence is 16 residues long. V dropped 0 bases and J dropped 6 bases, with 18 bases sitting between them. Germline assignment: CDR1 SGHRS and CDR2 YFSETQ. CDR3 bases: TGCGCCAGCAGCTTGGCCCGAGGGGGTATGGGCGCTGAAGCTTTCTTT. It specifies CASSLARGGMGAEAFF.

V is TRBV5-1 and J is TRBJ2-7, with TRBD2 matching over 13 bases. The V and J ends lost 0 bases and 1 base, in that order; junction bases with no gene match: 13. CDR3 size: 20 residues. Per germline, CDR1 SGHRS and CDR2 YFSETQ. The CDR3 nucleotides read TGCGCCAGCAGCTTGGCCGCAGGACTAGCGGGGGTGAACCCATCCTACGAGCAGTACTTC. Its protein is CASSLAAGLAGVNPSYEQYF.

This clone has just one count. The chain links TRBV4-3 to TRBJ2-3; 8 bases fit TRBD2. With 3 bases clipped from V and 4 bases from J, the junction kept 15 bases outside the gene matches. This CDR3 is built from 18 residues. Germline V gives CDR1 LGHNA, CDR2 YSLEER. The CDR3 loop is CASSHEPDGGAGSDTQYF. The CDR3 bases are TGCGCCAGCAGCCACGAACCGGACGGGGGGGCGGGGTCAGATACGCAGTATTTT.

The chain uses TRBV14 and TRBJ2-7; 7 bases fit TRBD2. There are 15 residues in the CDR3. Germline V gene lookup returns CDR1 SGHDN and CDR2 FVKESK. The V and J ends lost 5 bases and 4 bases, in that order; junction bases with no gene match: 11. The CDR3 sequence is CASSSQAGDLYEQYF. The CDR3 DNA is TGTGCCAGCAGCTCACAGGCGGGGGACCTTTACGAGCAGTACTTC.

The chain carries TRBV6-1 and TRBJ1-4; 9 bases map to TRBD1. V gave up 1 base and J gave up 5 bases; unmatched junction bases: 5. Germline lookup yields CDR1 MNHNS and CDR2 SASEGT. The CDR3 runs to 16 residues. The CDR3 DNA reads TGTGCCAGCAGTGAAGGGCGGGGACAGGGCAATGAAAAACTGTTTTTT. This codes for CASSEGRGQGNEKLFF.

V and J are TRBV29-1 and TRBJ1-1, with 9 positions matching TRBD1. J lost 5 bases, V lost 7 bases, and 11 bases had no gene match. The CDR3 spans 14 residues. The germline V gene has CDR1 SQVTM and CDR2 ANQGSEA. CDR3 nucleotides: TGCAGCGGAGGGGGGACAGGGACTTGGACTGAAGCTTTCTTT. The encoded protein is CSGGGTGTWTEAFF.

This CDR3 is CASNPSGSRYEQYF. The DNA for the CDR3 is TGTGCCAGCAACCCTAGCGGGAGTAGGTACGAGCAGTACTTC. The chain joins TRBV27 to TRBJ2-7, with TRBD2 identical over 10 bases. The V segment lost 7 bases and the J segment 4 bases; nucleotides outside the gene matches: 7. CDR3 size: 14 residues. The germline CDR1 and CDR2 sequences are MNHEY and SMNVEV (reference sequence).

This chain's CDR3 is CASSEDREYGELFF. CDR3 nucleotides: TGTGCCAGCAGCGAAGACAGGGAGTACGGGGAGCTGTTTTTT. V gene TRBV7-7 combines with J gene TRBJ2-2; 7 bases line up with TRBD1. V lost 5 bases, J lost 7 bases, and 7 bases stayed unmatched. The CDR3 is made up of 14 amino acids. Germline V gene lookup returns CDR1 SSHAT and CDR2 FNYEAQ (reference sequence). The variable domain in full, with the rest retrieved from reference TRBV7-7 and TRBJ2-2, is GAGVSQSPRYKVTKRGQDVTLRCDPISSHATLYWYQQALGQGPEFLTYFNYEAQPDKSGLPSDRFSAERPEGSISTLTIQRTEQRDSAMYRCASSEDREYGELFFGEGSRLTVL.

The chain recombines TRBV11-3 with TRBJ2-5; TRBD2 is a possible D gene (6 bases). Trimming took off 3 bases at V and 4 bases at J, with 6 bases between the two ends. CDR3 length equals 12 residues. CDR1 and CDR2 from the germline V gene are SGHNT and YENEEA. This CDR3 reads CASSFGGETQYF. The CDR3 DNA is TGTGCCAGCAGCTTCGGGGGAGAGACCCAGTACTTC.

The rearrangement joins TRBV28 to TRBJ1-2; D ambiguous. V was trimmed by 7 bases and J by 2 bases, leaving 8 bases between them. CDR3 length: 12 residues. Per germline, CDR1 MDHEN and CDR2 SYDVKM. The CDR3 region has the DNA TGTGCCAGCAACAGTCAAAACTATGGCTACACCTTC. Protein: CASNSQNYGYTF.

This sequence joins TRBV28 and TRBJ2-3; 12 bases align to TRBD2. J was trimmed by 6 bases and V by 4 bases; bases with no gene match: 17. Germline assignment: CDR1 MDHEN and CDR2 SYDVKM. There are 19 residues in the CDR3. CDR3: CASSYPSGRADPTVDTQYF. CDR3 DNA: TGTGCCAGCAGTTATCCTAGCGGGAGGGCCGATCCAACTGTGGATACGCAGTATTTT.

This sequence joins TRBV18 and TRBJ2-7; 8 positions agree with TRBD1. Germline CDR1 is KGHSH and CDR2 is LQKENI. V lost 3 bases to trimming and J lost 2 bases; unmatched junction nucleotides: 9. The CDR3 totals 16 residues. Here the CDR3 reads CASSPLAGQVTYEQYF. CDR3 DNA: TGTGCCAGCTCACCCCTGGCGGGACAGGTTACCTACGAGCAGTACTTC.

As concerns this clone: A junction end diverges from the germline sequence, so it may reflect a read error. The rearrangement uses TRBV6-4 and TRBJ2-1; 9 bases agree with TRBD2. The CDR3 has 13 residues. Germline loops: CDR1 MRHNA, CDR2 SNTAGT. CDR3 in amino acids: CASSDGTSNERFF. CDR3 sequence (DNA): TGTGCCAGCAGTGACGGGACTAGCAATGAGCGGTTCTTC.

This chain links TRBV30 with TRBJ1-2; D not certain. V was clipped by 1 base and J by 6 bases, with 18 bases between them. Per the germline V gene, CDR1 is GTSNPN and CDR2 is SVGIG (reference sequence). This CDR3 has 15 residues. This CDR3 reads CAWSATNAGRDGYTF. The CDR3 bases are TGTGCCTGGAGTGCCACTAATGCCGGCCGGGATGGCTACACCTTC.

The chain links TRBV7-6 to TRBJ2-5; D perhaps matches TRBD2 (6 bases). V lost 6 bases and J lost 4, with 12 bases in between. The CDR3 length is 13 residues. Germline values: CDR1 SGHVS, CDR2 FNYEAQ. CDR3 residues: CASRRGVSETQYF. The CDR3 region has the DNA TGTGCCAGCAGGCGGGGAGTTTCAGAGACCCAGTACTTC.

The rearrangement links TRBV18 to TRBJ2-7, with 10 positions matching TRBD1. Losses at the gene ends were 4 bases for V and 6 bases for J; bases not matched to a gene: 6. This CDR3 spans 14 amino acids. The germline V gene encodes CDR1 KGHSH and CDR2 LQKENI. DNA of the CDR3: TGTGCCAGCTCACGAAGACAGGGGGCGGGCGAGCAGTACTTC. This codes for CASSRRQGAGEQYF.

V is TRBV2 and J is TRBJ2-1, with D possibly matching TRBD1 (6 bases). This CDR3 region has 13 residues. Germline values: CDR1 SNHLY, CDR2 FYNNEI. V lost 4 bases and J lost 9, with 13 bases in between. The CDR3 reads CASSGEQGGEQFF. The CDR3, as DNA: TGTGCCAGCAGTGGGGAACAGGGCGGTGAGCAGTTCTTC. The whole variable domain, remainder taken from reference TRBV2 and TRBJ2-1, is EPEVTQTPSHQVTQMGQEVILRCVPISNHLYFYWYRQILGQKVEFLVSFYNNEISEKSEIFDDQFSVERPDGSNFTLKIRSTKLEDSAMYFCASSGEQGGEQFFGPGTRLTVL.

CDR3 bases: TGTGCCAGCAGCTTAGTTCGGCAGGGAATCAACGAGCAGTACTTC. Translating it yields CASSLVRQGINEQYF. This rearrangement joins TRBV7-9 to TRBJ2-7; D is possibly TRBD1 (5 bases). The CDR3 loop spans 15 amino acids. V shed 1 base and J shed 5 bases, with 15 bases lying between them. Germline CDR1 reads SEHNR; CDR2 reads FQNEAQ (reference sequence).